These T cell receptor beta chains were read from a single sample in a study of cytomegalovirus exposure and HLA in healthy donors. This table comes from immunoSEQ multiplex PCR, and its TCRdb copy is limited to in-frame clones, with some not included. The table lists tens of thousands of clones, approximately 78% of them singletons. Sequencing was carried out using PBMCs. The source of these receptors is a female donor in good health and CMV-seronegative. The CDR3 runs from the conserved cysteine through the conserved F or W. The order of the fields is clone size, V gene, D gene, J gene, CDR3 protein, CDR3 DNA. A D gene is named only where the DNA matches it firmly. The size entry is marked missing in some rows and otherwise reads once, few, many or a size class.

NA,TRBV12-5,NA,TRBJ1-1,CASGLALPDSIEAFF,TGTGCTAGTGGTTTGGCTCTCCCGGACAGCATAGAAGCTTTCTTT
NA,TRBV28,NA,TRBJ2-7,CASSLLRAPYEQYF,TGTGCCAGCAGTCTCCTCAGGGCGCCCTACGAGCAGTACTTC
NA,TRBV14,TRBD1,TRBJ2-1,CASSHRLSGQGYNEQFF,TGTGCCAGCAGCCACAGGCTTTCGGGACAGGGCTACAATGAGCAGTTCTTC
once,TRBV7-9,NA,TRBJ1-2,CASSQPGNLSGYTF,TGTGCCAGCAGCCAGCCGGGAAACCTATCTGGCTACACCTTC
NA,TRBV7-2,NA,TRBJ1-1,CASSTRPGDTEAFF,TGTGCCAGCAGCACCCGCCCGGGGGACACTGAAGCTTTCTTT
few,TRBV6-5,NA,TRBJ1-1,CASSSATGNTEAFF,TGTGCCAGCAGTTCCGCGACAGGGAACACTGAAGCTTTCTTT
few,TRBV19,TRBD1,TRBJ1-1,CASGQGNLDRCVAFF,TGTGCCAGTGGACAGGGTAATCTGGATAGATGCGTAGCTTTCTTT
NA,TRBV29-1,TRBD2,TRBJ2-7,CSVVRGSFLYEQYF,TGCAGCGTTGTGCGGGGGTCTTTTCTCTACGAGCAGTACTTC
once,TRBV2,TRBD1,TRBJ1-1,CAGSSDRATEAFF,TGTGCCGGCAGCTCGGACAGGGCCACTGAAGCTTTCTTT
NA,TRBV11-3,TRBD1,TRBJ2-7,CASSKTGTYEQYF,TGTGCCAGCAGCAAGACAGGGACCTACGAGCAGTACTTC
few,TRBV9,TRBD1,TRBJ1-2,CASSVGVLKRRGGYTF,TGTGCCAGCAGCGTAGGGGTGCTGAAGCGCAGGGGGGGCTACACCTTC
NA,TRBV6-4,NA,TRBJ2-3,CASSDGSGSTDTQYF,TGTGCCAGCAGTGACGGCAGCGGAAGCACAGATACGCAGTATTTT
NA,TRBV5-1,TRBD1,TRBJ2-7,CASSSELRQGAGEQYF,TGCGCCAGCAGCAGCGAGTTGCGACAGGGAGCAGGAGAGCAGTACTTC
NA,TRBV6-1,TRBD2,TRBJ2-3,CASSEVSGGADTQYF,TGTGCCAGCAGTGAAGTTAGCGGGGGGGCAGATACGCAGTATTTT
once,TRBV10-2,TRBD2,TRBJ2-7,CASSDRAGGLYEQYF,TGCGCCAGCAGTGACCGAGCGGGGGGGCTCTACGAGCAGTACTTC
NA,TRBV7-3,TRBD2,TRBJ2-3,CASSLKIPRGWTDTQYF,TGTGCCAGCAGCTTAAAAATTCCGCGGGGGTGGACAGATACGCAGTATTTT
NA,TRBV27,TRBD1,TRBJ2-5,CASSSFIGAGGMGTQYF,TGTGCCAGCAGTTCCTTCATCGGGGCAGGGGGCATGGGGACCCAGTACTTC
few,TRBV19,TRBD1,TRBJ2-7,CASSQTGQGPYEQYF,TGTGCCAGTAGTCAGACGGGACAGGGCCCCTACGAGCAGTACTTC
few,TRBV4-1,TRBD2,TRBJ2-1,CASSQEVGLAGAHEQFF,TGCGCCAGCAGCCAAGAGGTGGGACTAGCGGGGGCCCATGAGCAGTTCTTC
NA,TRBV7-6,NA,TRBJ1-5,CASSSGHQPQHF,TGTGCCAGCAGCTCGGGACACCAGCCCCAGCATTTT
once,TRBV6-1,NA,TRBJ1-6,CASSSRQVSPQPLNF,TGTGCCAGCAGTAGCAGACAGGTTTCACCCCAACCCCTTAACTTT
NA,TRBV9,TRBD1,TRBJ1-4,CASSPGTGGEKLFF,TGTGCCAGCAGCCCAGGGACAGGCGGGGAAAAACTGTTTTTT
NA,TRBV10-3,NA,TRBJ1-1,CAISESTSAEAFF,TGTGCCATCAGTGAGTCGACATCGGCTGAAGCTTTCTTT
NA,TRBV6-1,TRBD1,TRBJ1-1,CASSQTGLMNTEAFF,TGTGCCAGCAGTCAGACAGGGCTTATGAACACTGAAGCTTTCTTT
NA,TRBV7-9,NA,TRBJ1-2,CASTRDTANYGYTF,TGTGCCAGCACCCGGGACACCGCTAACTATGGCTACACCTTC
NA,TRBV29-1,NA,TRBJ2-7,CSVEVSTGLPFYEQYF,TGCAGCGTTGAAGTGTCAACAGGCCTCCCCTTCTACGAGCAGTACTTC
NA,TRBV27,TRBD2,TRBJ2-7,CASSSLPLAGVYEQYF,TGTGCCAGCAGTTCCCTTCCACTAGCGGGAGTATACGAGCAGTACTTC
NA,TRBV6-1,NA,TRBJ1-5,CASSQQVSNQPQHF,TGTGCCAGCAGTCAACAGGTCAGCAATCAGCCCCAGCATTTT
NA,TRBV10-3,TRBD2,TRBJ2-3,CAISEGGGAPSTDTQYF,TGTGCCATCAGTGAGGGCGGGGGAGCTCCTAGCACAGATACGCAGTATTTT
NA,TRBV5-1,TRBD1,TRBJ1-2,CASSLLTGFGYTF,TGCGCCAGCAGCTTGCTGACAGGGTTCGGCTACACCTTC
NA,TRBV7-8,NA,TRBJ1-1,CASSLFMNTEAFF,TGTGCCAGCAGCTTATTCATGAACACTGAAGCTTTCTTT
NA,TRBV27,TRBD2,TRBJ2-7,CASSLKKGGRGQDGYEQYF,TGTGCCAGCAGCTTAAAGAAGGGCGGGAGGGGCCAGGATGGATACGAGCAGTACTTC
NA,TRBV4-2,TRBD1,TRBJ1-2,CASSQGQGIGYTF,TGTGCCAGCAGCCAAGGACAGGGGATAGGCTACACCTTC
NA,TRBV30,NA,TRBJ1-5,CAWSAGMSQPQHF,TGTGCCTGGAGCGCGGGGATGAGTCAGCCCCAGCATTTT
NA,TRBV15,NA,TRBJ2-6,CATSRDLGAGANVLTF,TGTGCCACCAGCAGAGATCTAGGGGCTGGGGCCAACGTCCTGACTTTC
NA,TRBV7-8,NA,TRBJ1-5,CASSLKRGGNQPQHF,TGTGCCAGCAGCTTAAAACGGGGAGGCAATCAGCCCCAGCATTTT
few,TRBV4-3,NA,TRBJ2-4,CASSPTLSPIKNIQYF,TGCGCCAGCAGCCCTACTTTAAGCCCCATCAAAAACATTCAGTACTTC
NA,TRBV7-2,NA,TRBJ1-2,CASSLAQKYGYTF,TGTGCCAGCAGCTTAGCGCAGAAGTATGGCTACACCTTC
NA,TRBV18,NA,TRBJ1-1,CASSLQVNTEAFF,TGTGCCAGCTCGCTCCAGGTGAACACTGAAGCTTTCTTT
NA,TRBV19,TRBD2,TRBJ2-7,CASKKAGFTGGSYEQYF,TGTGCCAGTAAAAAAGCAGGATTTACGGGGGGATCCTACGAGCAGTACTTC
few,TRBV7-8,TRBD1,TRBJ1-2,CASSQDRAAGYTF,TGTGCCAGCAGCCAGGACAGGGCCGCTGGCTACACCTTC
NA,TRBV5-1,NA,TRBJ2-7,CASSLSSDRPREQYF,TGCGCCAGCAGCTTGAGTTCAGACAGGCCGCGCGAGCAGTACTTC